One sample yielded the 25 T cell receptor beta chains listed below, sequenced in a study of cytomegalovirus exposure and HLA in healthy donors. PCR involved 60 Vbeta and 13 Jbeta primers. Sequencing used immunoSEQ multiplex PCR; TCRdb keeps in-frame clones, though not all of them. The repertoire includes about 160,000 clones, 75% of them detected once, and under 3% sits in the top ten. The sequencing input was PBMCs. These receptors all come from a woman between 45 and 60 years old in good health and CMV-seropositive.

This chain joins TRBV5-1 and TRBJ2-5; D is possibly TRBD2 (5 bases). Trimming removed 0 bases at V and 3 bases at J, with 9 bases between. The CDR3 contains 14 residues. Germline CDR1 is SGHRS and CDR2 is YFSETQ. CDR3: CASSLGYGEETQYF. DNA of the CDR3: TGCGCCAGCAGCTTGGGTTACGGGGAAGAGACCCAGTACTTC.

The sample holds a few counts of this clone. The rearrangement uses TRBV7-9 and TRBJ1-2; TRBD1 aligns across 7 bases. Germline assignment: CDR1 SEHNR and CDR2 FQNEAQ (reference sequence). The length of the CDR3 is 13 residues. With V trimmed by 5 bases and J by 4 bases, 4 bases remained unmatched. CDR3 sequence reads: CASSETGFYGYTF. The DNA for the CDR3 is TGTGCCAGCAGCGAGACAGGGTTCTATGGCTACACCTTC.

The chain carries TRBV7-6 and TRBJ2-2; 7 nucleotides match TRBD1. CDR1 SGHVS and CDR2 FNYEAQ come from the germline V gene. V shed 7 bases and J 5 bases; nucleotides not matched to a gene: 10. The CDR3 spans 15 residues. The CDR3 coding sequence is TGTGCCAGCACTCGTAGGGGGCAAAATACCGGGGAGCTGTTTTTT. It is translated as CASTRRGQNTGELFF.

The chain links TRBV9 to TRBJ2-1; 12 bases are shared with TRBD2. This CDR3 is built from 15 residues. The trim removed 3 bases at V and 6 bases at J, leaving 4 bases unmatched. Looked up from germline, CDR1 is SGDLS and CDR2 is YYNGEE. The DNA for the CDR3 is TGTGCCAGCAGCGCTGAACTAGCGGGGGGCAATGAGCAGTTCTTC. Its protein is CASSAELAGGNEQFF.

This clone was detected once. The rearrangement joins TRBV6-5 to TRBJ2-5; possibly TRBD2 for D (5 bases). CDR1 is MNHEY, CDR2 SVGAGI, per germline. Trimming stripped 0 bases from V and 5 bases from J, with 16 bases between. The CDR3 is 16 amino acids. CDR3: CASSYSGIGVSETQYF. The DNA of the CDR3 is TGTGCCAGCAGTTACTCCGGAATCGGGGTGTCGGAGACCCAGTACTTC.

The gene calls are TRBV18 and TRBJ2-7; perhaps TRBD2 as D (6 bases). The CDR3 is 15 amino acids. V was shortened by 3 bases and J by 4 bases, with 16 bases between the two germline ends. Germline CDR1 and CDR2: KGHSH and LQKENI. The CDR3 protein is CASSPPGRGTYEQYF. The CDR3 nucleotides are TGTGCCAGCTCACCCCCTGGGCGAGGGACTTACGAGCAGTACTTC.

CDR3 sequence (DNA): TGTTCTACTTCCCCCGACAGGGTCACTGAAGCTTTCTTT. Translation gives CSTSPDRVTEAFF. The chain joins TRBV2 to TRBJ1-1, with TRBD1 matching 7 bases. Germline CDR1 reads SNHLY; CDR2 reads FYNNEI. The CDR3 consists of 13 residues.

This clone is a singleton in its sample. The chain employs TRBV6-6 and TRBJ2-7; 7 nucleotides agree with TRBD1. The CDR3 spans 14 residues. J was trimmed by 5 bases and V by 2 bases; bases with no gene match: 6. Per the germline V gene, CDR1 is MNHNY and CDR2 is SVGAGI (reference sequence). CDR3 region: CASSYGRGHDEQYF. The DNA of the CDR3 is TGTGCCAGCAGTTACGGTAGGGGGCACGACGAGCAGTACTTC.

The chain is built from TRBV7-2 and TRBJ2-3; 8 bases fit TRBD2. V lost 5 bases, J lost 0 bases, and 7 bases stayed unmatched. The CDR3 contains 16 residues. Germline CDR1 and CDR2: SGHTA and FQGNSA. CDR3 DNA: TGTGCCAGCAGCGAGACTAGCGTTCTGAGCACAGATACGCAGTATTTT. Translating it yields CASSETSVLSTDTQYF. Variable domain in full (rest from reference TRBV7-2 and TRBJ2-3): GAGVSQSPSNKVTEKGKDVELRCDPISGHTALYWYRQSLGQGLEFLIYFQGNSAPDKSGLPSDRFSAERTGGSVSTLTIQRTQQEDSAVYLCASSETSVLSTDTQYFGPGTRLTVL.

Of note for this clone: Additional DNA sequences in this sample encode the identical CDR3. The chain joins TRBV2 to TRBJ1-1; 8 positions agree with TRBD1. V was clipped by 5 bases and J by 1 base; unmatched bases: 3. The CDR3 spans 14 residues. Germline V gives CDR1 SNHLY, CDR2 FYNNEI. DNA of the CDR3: TGTGCCAGCAGTCTAGGACAGGGGAACACTGAAGCTTTCTTT. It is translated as CASSLGQGNTEAFF.

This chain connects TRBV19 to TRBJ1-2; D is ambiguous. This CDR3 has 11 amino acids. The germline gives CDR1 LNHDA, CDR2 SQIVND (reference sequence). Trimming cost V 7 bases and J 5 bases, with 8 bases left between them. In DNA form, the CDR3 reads TGTGCCAGTACGCTCGGGTATGGCTACACCTTC. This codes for CASTLGYGYTF.

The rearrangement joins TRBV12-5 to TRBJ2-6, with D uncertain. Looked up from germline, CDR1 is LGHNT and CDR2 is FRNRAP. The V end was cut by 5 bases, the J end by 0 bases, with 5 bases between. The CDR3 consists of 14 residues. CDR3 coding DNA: TGTGCTAGTGGTCGGAGCTCTGGGGCCAACGTCCTGACTTTC. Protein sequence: CASGRSSGANVLTF.

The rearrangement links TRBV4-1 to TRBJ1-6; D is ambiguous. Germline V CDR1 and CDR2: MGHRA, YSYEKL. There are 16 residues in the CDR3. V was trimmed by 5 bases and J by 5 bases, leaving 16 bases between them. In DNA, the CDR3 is TGCGCCAGCAGCTACATAGCCAGCTTTAATAATTCACCCCTCCACTTT. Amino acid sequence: CASSYIASFNNSPLHF.

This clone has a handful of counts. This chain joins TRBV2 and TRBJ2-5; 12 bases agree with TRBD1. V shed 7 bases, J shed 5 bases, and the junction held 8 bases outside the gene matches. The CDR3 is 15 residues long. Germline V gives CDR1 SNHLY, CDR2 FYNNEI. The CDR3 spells CASNRDRGRFETQYF. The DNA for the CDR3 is TGTGCCAGCAATAGGGACAGGGGGCGGTTTGAGACCCAGTACTTC.

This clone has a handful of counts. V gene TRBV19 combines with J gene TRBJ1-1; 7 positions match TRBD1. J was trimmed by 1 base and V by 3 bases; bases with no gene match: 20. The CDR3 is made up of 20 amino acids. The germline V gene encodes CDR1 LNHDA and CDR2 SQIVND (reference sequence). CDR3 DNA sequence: TGTGCCAGTAGTATTGGAGAATACGGGACAGACTGGAAGGGGAACACTGAAGCTTTCTTT. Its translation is CASSIGEYGTDWKGNTEAFF. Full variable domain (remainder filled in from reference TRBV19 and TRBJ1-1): DGGITQSPKYLFRKEGQNVTLSCEQNLNHDAMYWYRQDPGQGLRLIYYSQIVNDFQKGDIAEGYSVSREKKESFPLTVTSAQKNPTAFYLCASSIGEYGTDWKGNTEAFFGQGTRLTVV.

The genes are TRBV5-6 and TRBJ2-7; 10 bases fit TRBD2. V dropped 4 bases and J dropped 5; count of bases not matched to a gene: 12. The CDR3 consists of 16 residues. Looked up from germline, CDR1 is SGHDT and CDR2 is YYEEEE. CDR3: CASSDVTLAGNDEQYF. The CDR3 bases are TGTGCCAGCAGCGACGTTACACTAGCGGGGAACGACGAGCAGTACTTC.

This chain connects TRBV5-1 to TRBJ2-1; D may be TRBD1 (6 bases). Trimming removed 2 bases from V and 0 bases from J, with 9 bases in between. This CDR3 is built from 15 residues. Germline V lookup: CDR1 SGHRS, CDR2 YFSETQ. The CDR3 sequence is CASSLQGDSYNEQFF. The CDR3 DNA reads TGCGCCAGCAGCTTACAGGGAGACTCCTACAATGAGCAGTTCTTC.

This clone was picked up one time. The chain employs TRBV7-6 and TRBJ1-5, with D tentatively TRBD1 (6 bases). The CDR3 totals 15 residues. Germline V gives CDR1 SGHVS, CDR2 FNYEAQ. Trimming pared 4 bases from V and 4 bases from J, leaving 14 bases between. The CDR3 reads CASSSSTGRNQPQHF. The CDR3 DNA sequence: TGTGCCAGCAGCTCGTCGACAGGTAGAAATCAGCCCCAGCATTTT.

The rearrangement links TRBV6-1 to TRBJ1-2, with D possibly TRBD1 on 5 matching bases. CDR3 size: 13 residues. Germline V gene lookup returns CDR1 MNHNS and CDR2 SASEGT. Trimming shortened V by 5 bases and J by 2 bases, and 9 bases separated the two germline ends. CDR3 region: CASSISGNYGYTF. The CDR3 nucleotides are TGTGCCAGCAGTATCTCAGGGAACTATGGCTACACCTTC.

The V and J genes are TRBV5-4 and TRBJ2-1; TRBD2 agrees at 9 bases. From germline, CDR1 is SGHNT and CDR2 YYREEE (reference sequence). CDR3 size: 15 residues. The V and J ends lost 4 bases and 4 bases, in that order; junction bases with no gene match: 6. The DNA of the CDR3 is TGTGCCAGCAGCAAAGAGCGGGGGGTTTACAATGAGCAGTTCTTC. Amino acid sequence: CASSKERGVYNEQFF.

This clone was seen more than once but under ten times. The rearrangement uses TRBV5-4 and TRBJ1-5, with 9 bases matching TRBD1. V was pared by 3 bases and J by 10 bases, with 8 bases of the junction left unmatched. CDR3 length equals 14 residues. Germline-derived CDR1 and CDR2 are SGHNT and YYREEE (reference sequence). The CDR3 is CASSSQGALQPQHF. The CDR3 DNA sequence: TGTGCCAGCAGCTCACAGGGGGCGTTACAACCCCAGCATTTT.

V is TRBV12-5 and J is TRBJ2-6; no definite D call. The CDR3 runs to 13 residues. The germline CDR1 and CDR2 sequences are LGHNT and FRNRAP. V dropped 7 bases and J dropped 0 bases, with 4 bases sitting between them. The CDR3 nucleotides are TGTGCTAGTGCCAACTCTGGGGCCAACGTCCTGACTTTC. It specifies CASANSGANVLTF.

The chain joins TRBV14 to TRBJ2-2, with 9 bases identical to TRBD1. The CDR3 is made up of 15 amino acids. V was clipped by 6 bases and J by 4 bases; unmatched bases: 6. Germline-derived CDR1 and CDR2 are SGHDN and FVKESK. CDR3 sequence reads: CASRPQGAGTGELFF. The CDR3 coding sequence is TGTGCCAGCAGACCACAGGGGGCCGGCACCGGGGAGCTGTTTTTT.

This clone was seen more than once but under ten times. The CDR3 coding sequence is TGTGCCAGCAGCTCCCGGACAGGGGGCTTTGGTCAGCCCCAGCATTTT. It codes for CASSSRTGGFGQPQHF. The chain has TRBV5-6 and TRBJ1-5, with 11 bases identical to TRBD1. With V trimmed by 3 bases and J by 6 bases, 8 bases remained unmatched. The CDR3 spans 16 residues. The germline gives CDR1 SGHDT, CDR2 YYEEEE.

The CDR3 bases are TGTGCCAGCAGTGAAGTCCCACGGGGGGGCCGAAACATTCAGTACTTC. Protein product: CASSEVPRGGRNIQYF. The chain employs TRBV6-1 and TRBJ2-4; 8 nucleotides line up with TRBD2. V lost 1 base and J lost 6; bases outside the gene matches: 8. CDR1 MNHNS and CDR2 SASEGT come from the germline V gene. CDR3 length: 16 residues.